One sample yielded the 26 T cell receptor beta chains listed below, sequenced in a study of shared clonotypes between healthy human individuals. TCRdb's copy holds only in-frame clones and misses some; the assay was immunoSEQ multiplex PCR. The sample yields 330,000 or so clones, less than 85% seen once. The source material was memory CD4+ T cells sorted from blood. The subset: CD45RA-negative fraction. All receptors come from a man aged 25-45 years in good health.

The CDR3 is CASSHPGQGLAGSYEQYF. CDR3 coding DNA: TGTGCCAGCAGTCACCCGGGACAGGGACTAGCGGGATCCTACGAGCAGTACTTC. This chain links TRBV27 with TRBJ2-7, with 13 bases identical to TRBD2. Germline V lookup: CDR1 MNHEY, CDR2 SMNVEV (reference sequence). After removal of 5 bases from V and 1 base from J, the junction contained 11 bases not matched to a gene. The CDR3 loop spans 18 amino acids.

The gene calls are TRBV5-4 and TRBJ1-1; possibly TRBD1 for D (5 bases). Germline CDR1 and CDR2: SGHNT and YYREEE (reference sequence). V gave up 2 bases and J gave up 3 bases, with 11 bases separating them. The CDR3 contains 14 residues. In nucleotides, the CDR3 is TGTGCCAGCAGCTTTGACAGTTGGGACACTGAAGCTTTCTTT. Translated, it gives CASSFDSWDTEAFF.

The genes are TRBV28 and TRBJ2-7; 14 bases are shared with TRBD2. Germline values: CDR1 MDHEN, CDR2 SYDVKM. The V segment lost 3 bases and the J segment 6 bases; nucleotides outside the gene matches: 10. The CDR3 sequence is 17 residues long. The CDR3 DNA follows: TGTGCCAGCAGTTTTGGTTATCGGGGACTAGCGGGAGTCGAGCAGTACTTC. Translation: CASSFGYRGLAGVEQYF.

The CDR3 DNA sequence: TGTGCCAGCAGTTTAGTGGCTAGCGGGAGAAATGAGCAGTTCTTC. This translates into CASSLVASGRNEQFF. V is TRBV27 and J is TRBJ2-1; 10 bases fit TRBD2. This CDR3 is built from 15 residues. V trimming: 2 bases; J trimming: 7 bases; junction bases outside the gene matches: 5. Looked up from germline, CDR1 is MNHEY and CDR2 is SMNVEV (reference sequence).

The V and J genes are TRBV28 and TRBJ1-4, with 7 bases aligning to TRBD1. The CDR3 has 15 amino acids. V was clipped by 5 bases and J by 7 bases; unmatched bases: 10. CDR1 and CDR2 (germline): MDHEN, SYDVKM. Here the CDR3 reads CASSPPLQGLEKLFF. Written as DNA, the CDR3 is TGTGCCAGCAGTCCACCCTTACAGGGGCTTGAAAAACTGTTTTTT.

The genes are TRBV5-4 and TRBJ2-7; D is unresolved. Looked up from germline, CDR1 is SGHNT and CDR2 is YYREEE (reference sequence). CDR3 size: 15 residues. V lost 3 bases to trimming and J lost 2 bases, with 15 bases between them. The CDR3 sequence is CASSSPTTQTYEQYF. In DNA, the CDR3 is TGTGCCAGCAGCTCGCCTACCACACAGACCTACGAGCAGTACTTC.

The rearrangement uses TRBV11-2 and TRBJ2-5, with 9 bases lining up with TRBD2. The CDR3 loop spans 17 amino acids. Germline CDR1 and CDR2: SGHAT and FQNNGV. The trim removed 4 bases at V and 5 bases at J, leaving 14 bases unmatched. CDR3 residues: CASSSTILAAGGETQYF. The CDR3 region has the DNA TGTGCCAGCAGCTCGACGATACTAGCGGCGGGGGGGGAGACCCAGTACTTC.

This clone appeared a single time. This chain joins TRBV11-3 and TRBJ2-1; D is uncertain. This CDR3 region has 12 residues. V lost 1 base, J lost 9 bases, and 7 bases lay in between. Germline assignment: CDR1 SGHNT and CDR2 YENEEA. For the CDR3, the DNA is TGTGCCAGCAGCTTAGTGCCCACTGAGCAGTTCTTC. It codes for CASSLVPTEQFF.

The chain combines TRBV2 with TRBJ1-2; D not certain. Trimming stripped 7 bases from V and 8 bases from J, with 17 bases between. Per the germline V gene, CDR1 is SNHLY and CDR2 is FYNNEI. The CDR3 covers 13 residues. CDR3 region: CASIPSALAGYTF. In DNA, the CDR3 is TGTGCCAGCATCCCCAGCGCCCTGGCGGGCTACACCTTC.

The rearrangement joins TRBV5-1 to TRBJ2-1; 10 positions match TRBD1. The CDR3 length is 15 residues. CDR1 is SGHRS, CDR2 YFSETQ, per germline. V lost 0 bases to trimming and J lost 6 bases; unmatched junction nucleotides: 3. The CDR3 DNA sequence: TGCGCCAGCAGCTTGGGACAGGGGGCCTCCAATGAGCAGTTCTTC. Encoded protein: CASSLGQGASNEQFF.

This clone was seen once. The chain recombines TRBV28 with TRBJ1-2; 8 bases fit TRBD1. The CDR3 is 14 residues long. Germline V gene data show CDR1 as MDHEN and CDR2 as SYDVKM. V lost 4 bases, J lost 7 bases, and 8 bases stayed unmatched. CDR3: CASSSQDRVGGYTF. CDR3 DNA: TGTGCCAGCAGTTCCCAGGACAGGGTGGGTGGCTACACCTTC.

The V gene is TRBV5-1, the J gene TRBJ2-7; 11 nucleotides align to TRBD1. V shed 4 bases and J 5 bases; nucleotides not matched to a gene: 8. This CDR3 contains 15 residues. Germline CDR1 is SGHRS and CDR2 is YFSETQ. The CDR3 region is CASSVSGQGANEQYF. CDR3 coding DNA: TGCGCCAGCAGCGTGAGTGGACAGGGGGCGAACGAGCAGTACTTC.

The sample holds a few counts of this clone. The gene calls are TRBV30 and TRBJ1-5; D is undetermined. Germline CDR1 reads GTSNPN; CDR2 reads SVGIG (reference sequence). Trimming removed 0 bases at V and 4 bases at J, with 10 bases between. CDR3 size: 14 residues. In DNA, the CDR3 is TGTGCCTGGAGTGTACTAGGGAATAATCAGCCCCAGCATTTT. This codes for CAWSVLGNNQPQHF.

J is TRBJ2-7 and V is TRBV5-1, with D possibly matching TRBD2 (5 bases). Trimming stripped 5 bases from V and 5 bases from J, with 20 bases between. The germline CDR1 and CDR2 sequences are SGHRS and YFSETQ. The CDR3 loop spans 15 amino acids. CDR3: CASRAILGLTDEQYF. CDR3 nucleotide sequence: TGCGCCAGCAGAGCCATACTAGGGTTGACCGACGAGCAGTACTTC.

V and J are TRBV5-4 and TRBJ2-7; weak D call: TRBD1 (6 bases). V was pared by 0 bases and J by 3 bases, with 10 bases between. Per the germline V gene, CDR1 is SGHNT and CDR2 is YYREEE (reference sequence). The CDR3 totals 14 residues. The CDR3 bases are TGTGCCAGCAGCTTGGACCAGGGGCTCTACGAGCAGTACTTC. Its translation: CASSLDQGLYEQYF. Looking up the rest from reference TRBV5-4 and TRBJ2-7 gives the full variable domain: ETGVTQSPTHLIKTRGQQVTLRCSSQSGHNTVSWYQQALGQGPQFIFQYYREEENGRGNFPPRFSGLQFPNYSSELNVNALELDDSALYLCASSLDQGLYEQYFGPGTRLTVT.

CDR3 DNA: TGTGCCAGCAGCACTACTAGCGGGGTCATGGTTACGCAGTATTTT. Protein product: CASSTTSGVMVTQYF. The genes are TRBV11-2 and TRBJ2-3, with 10 bases identical to TRBD2. Trimming removed 5 bases from V and 8 bases from J; junction bases left unmatched: 10. CDR1 and CDR2 (germline): SGHAT, FQNNGV. The CDR3 covers 15 residues.

The chain is built from TRBV5-6 and TRBJ1-1, with D perhaps matching TRBD1 (6 bases). The CDR3 runs 14 residues. Germline CDR1 SGHDT, CDR2 YYEEEE. Deletions cut 0 bases from V and 5 bases from J, with 11 bases between. CDR3 sequence reads: CASSLARTVTEAFF. Written as DNA, the CDR3 is TGTGCCAGCAGCTTGGCCCGGACAGTTACTGAAGCTTTCTTT. The full variable domain, rest sourced from reference TRBV5-6 and TRBJ1-1, is DAGVTQSPTHLIKTRGQQVTLRCSPKSGHDTVSWYQQALGQGPQFIFQYYEEEERQRGNFPDRFSGHQFPNYSSELNVNALLLGDSALYLCASSLARTVTEAFFGQGTRLTVV.

The table lists this clone with a few counts. The chain recombines TRBV14 with TRBJ2-1; D remains ambiguous. The CDR3 sequence is 16 residues long. Between the trimmed V and J ends, which lost 0 bases and 0 bases, there was a span of 9 bases. In germline, CDR1 is SGHDN, CDR2 FVKESK. The CDR3 coding sequence is TGTGCCAGCAGCCAAGAAGGGCTGAGCTCCTACAATGAGCAGTTCTTC. Amino acids: CASSQEGLSSYNEQFF.

The V gene is TRBV18, the J gene TRBJ2-3, with 11 nucleotides matching TRBD2. CDR3 length: 21 amino acids. Germline loops: CDR1 KGHSH, CDR2 LQKENI. V trimming: 3 bases; J trimming: 0 bases; junction bases outside the gene matches: 17. CDR3 nucleotide sequence: TGTGCCAGCTCACCGCCCCAGGGAAGGCAACGACTAGCGGGAAGCACAGATACGCAGTATTTT. This codes for CASSPPQGRQRLAGSTDTQYF.

The chain employs TRBV19 and TRBJ2-7; 9 bases match TRBD1. This CDR3 region has 15 residues. V lost 3 bases, J lost 2 bases, and 5 bases stayed unmatched. CDR1 is LNHDA, CDR2 SQIVND, per germline (reference sequence). CDR3 in amino acids: CASSIGTGRAYEQYF. CDR3 DNA sequence: TGTGCCAGTAGTATCGGGACAGGGAGGGCCTACGAGCAGTACTTC.

CDR3 bases: TGTGCCAGCGCCCTGACAGGGGACACCGGGGAGCTGTTTTTT. It translates to CASALTGDTGELFF. The chain links TRBV25-1 to TRBJ2-2, with 8 nucleotides matching TRBD1. With V trimmed by 8 bases and J by 3 bases, 5 bases remained unmatched. The CDR3 is made up of 14 amino acids. The germline gives CDR1 MGHDK, CDR2 SYGVNS.

The gene calls are TRBV6-1 and TRBJ2-4; either TRBD1 or TRBD2 may fit D (5 bases each). The CDR3 spans 12 residues. Deletions cut 5 bases from V and 6 bases from J, with 8 bases between. CDR1 and CDR2 (germline): MNHNS, SASEGT. Here the CDR3 reads CASSKGTNIQYF. The DNA for the CDR3 is TGTGCCAGCAGTAAGGGGACAAACATTCAGTACTTC.

The rearrangement uses TRBV5-1 and TRBJ2-3; 9 bases align to TRBD1. Germline trimming cut 3 bases from V and 1 base from J; bases unmatched to any gene: 3. The CDR3 consists of 15 residues. Germline CDR1 reads SGHRS; CDR2 reads YFSETQ. The CDR3 protein is CASSSQGAGTDTQYF. In nucleotides, the CDR3 is TGCGCCAGCAGCTCACAGGGGGCGGGCACAGATACGCAGTATTTT.

This chain connects TRBV5-6 to TRBJ2-1; D might be TRBD2 (5 bases). Deletions cut 5 bases from V and 8 bases from J, with 8 bases between. The CDR3 has 11 residues. CDR1 is SGHDT and CDR2 is YYEEEE in the germline V gene. CDR3 region: CASRRVDEQFF. CDR3 nucleotides: TGTGCCAGCAGGAGGGTGGATGAGCAGTTCTTC.

V gene TRBV28 combines with J gene TRBJ1-4; D not certain. The V end was cut by 6 bases, the J end by 0 bases, with 2 bases between. The CDR3 runs 12 residues. Germline V gives CDR1 MDHEN, CDR2 SYDVKM. CDR3 residues: CASSSTNEKLFF. CDR3 DNA: TGTGCCAGCAGCTCAACTAATGAAAAACTGTTTTTT.

This rearrangement joins TRBV6-5 to TRBJ2-7; 8 bases map to TRBD1. Trimming removed 7 bases from V and 3 bases from J; junction bases left unmatched: 11. The germline CDR1 and CDR2 sequences are MNHEY and SVGAGI. The CDR3 extends over 15 amino acids. The CDR3 sequence is CASTKTGAKHYEQYF. CDR3 nucleotide sequence: TGTGCCAGCACTAAGACAGGGGCTAAACACTACGAGCAGTACTTC.